This T cell receptor beta chain was sequenced during a study of cytomegalovirus exposure and HLA in healthy donors. Regarding this clone: Its matching antigen is unknown.

The V gene lost 4 bases and the J gene lost 6 bases, with 12 bases spanning the gap. Germline V gives CDR1 LGHNA, CDR2 YNFKEQ. This CDR3 spans 13 amino acids. Primers for the PCR totalled 60 Vbeta and 13 Jbeta. Methods used by the authors: In a later analysis, the count reached about 75 million unique TCR beta chains, with about 9.9 million shared. Repertoires were generated with immunoSEQ multiplex PCR, while TCRdb's copy carries only in-frame clones and drops some. The D gene and trimming were derived from the DNA, and the V and J assignments and clone size from that table. The repertoire holds more than 200,000 clones, with roughly 80% as singletons. Study-level points and caveats: What a later analysis showed was that several of the most significant clusters appeared linked to common viral pathogens. Presence/absence analyses assumed roughly uniform sequencing depth across donors. Accurate HLA-A and HLA-B prediction from TCR beta sequences was reported for most subjects.

Source material: PBMCs. The TCR originated in a man aged 35-49 years in good health and CMV-seronegative. The rearrangement uses TRBV4-2 and TRBJ1-2; maybe TRBD1 (6 bases). The CDR3 loop is CASSLAPGDGYTF. CDR3 bases: TGTGCCAGCAGCCTCGCCCCAGGGGATGGCTACACCTTC.